These T cell receptor beta chains were read from a single sample in a study of cytotoxic CD8 clonotypes in ibrutinib-treated CLL. The protocol was immunoSEQ multiplex PCR, while the TCRdb copy is restricted to in-frame clones and leaves out a portion. The sample lists roughly 60,000 clones, about 72% occurring once. The sample in question was PBMCs, obtained after 12 months of ibrutinib treatment. These TCRs come from a human donor with chronic lymphocytic leukemia. The CDR3 runs from the conserved cysteine through the conserved F or W. D genes are given only for firm matches. For some rows the clone size is stated as once, few or many, or as a class when expanded; others skip it.

TGCAGCGTTCCGGGGGGGACTAATGAAAAACTGTTTTTT	CSVPGGTNEKLFF	NA	TRBJ1-4	NA	TRBV29-1
TGTGCCAGCAGCTTCCGGCTAGCGGGAGTTAGCACCGGGGAGCTGTTTTTT	CASSFRLAGVSTGELFF	NA	TRBJ2-2	TRBD2	TRBV5-4
TGTGCCAGCAGCAACAGGGGAAGGGGCAATCAGCCCCAGCATTTT	CASSNRGRGNQPQHF	few	TRBJ1-5	TRBD1	TRBV5-6
TGTGCCAGCAGTTATATTAGTTTTCAGGGGGCAACTGAAGCTTTCTTT	CASSYISFQGATEAFF	NA	TRBJ1-1	TRBD1	TRBV6-5
TGTGCCAGCAGCCAATGGGCGGGGGAGCAGTACTTC	CASSQWAGEQYF	NA	TRBJ2-7	NA	TRBV6-4
TGCGCCAGCAGCTGGGACGGAGGGCCAGGCGGGGAGCTGTTTTTT	CASSWDGGPGGELFF	NA	TRBJ2-2	NA	TRBV5-1
TGTGCCAGCAGCCTCGAGGGATGGGACAATGAGCAGTTCTTC	CASSLEGWDNEQFF	NA	TRBJ2-1	NA	TRBV2
TGCGCCAGCAGCCAGGAGCTAGCGGGAGGGGCCCTCCAGTTCTTC	CASSQELAGGALQFF	once	TRBJ2-1	TRBD2	TRBV4-1
TGTGCCAGCAGGAGATCCATTTCATACGAGCAGTACTTC	CASRRSISYEQYF	NA	TRBJ2-7	NA	TRBV6-5
TGTGCCAGCAGCCAACTACAGACCCAGGCTGAAGCTTTCTTT	CASSQLQTQAEAFF	NA	TRBJ1-1	NA	TRBV14
TGTGCCAGCACAATTAGCGGAACCTACGAGCAGTACTTC	CASTISGTYEQYF	NA	TRBJ2-7	NA	TRBV6-6
TGTGCCAGTAGTCGGGGGACACTTCTATACGAGCAGTACTTC	CASSRGTLLYEQYF	NA	TRBJ2-7	NA	TRBV19
TGTGCCAGCAGTGGGAGGAGAGGAAACTCCTACGAGCAGTACTTC	CASSGRRGNSYEQYF	few	TRBJ2-7	NA	TRBV27
TGTGCCAGCAGTGAATATGGGATTAATGAGCAGTTCTTC	CASSEYGINEQFF	NA	TRBJ2-1	NA	TRBV25-1
TGCGCCAGCAGCCAGGTAGACTTAATATCCTACAATGAGCAGTTCTTC	CASSQVDLISYNEQFF	NA	TRBJ2-1	NA	TRBV4-1
TGCAGCGTGGGACTAGCTGGAGAGACCCAGTACTTC	CSVGLAGETQYF	NA	TRBJ2-5	TRBD2	TRBV29-1
TGTGCCTGGATAGGGGCCAGTAATAATTCACCCCTCCACTTT	CAWIGASNNSPLHF	NA	TRBJ1-6	NA	TRBV30
TGTGCCAGCATTTGGGGTTACGAGCAGTACTTC	CASIWGYEQYF	NA	TRBJ2-7	NA	TRBV6-1
TGTGCCAGTAGTATAGGACTAGGCGCAGATACGCAGTATTTT	CASSIGLGADTQYF	NA	TRBJ2-3	NA	TRBV19
TGTGCCAGCAGCTTAGGCAGAGCCTACGAGCAGTACTTC	CASSLGRAYEQYF	NA	TRBJ2-7	NA	TRBV7-2
TGTGCCAGCAGCTTGCCCGGGATATACGAGCAGTACTTC	CASSLPGIYEQYF	many	TRBJ2-7	NA	TRBV7-2
TGTGCCAGTAGTTTCCAGAACACTGAAGCTTTCTTT	CASSFQNTEAFF	once	TRBJ1-1	NA	TRBV19
TGTGCCAGCAGACCGGGACTAGGGGGCTCTCAAGAGACCCAGTACTTC	CASRPGLGGSQETQYF	NA	TRBJ2-5	NA	TRBV28
TGCGCCAGCAGCTCTGGGAGGGGAACCAAAAACATTCAGTACTTC	CASSSGRGTKNIQYF	NA	TRBJ2-4	TRBD2	TRBV5-1
TGTGCCAGCAGCGAGGGTCGCCCGGGGAGGGCCATATATTTT	CASSEGRPGRAIYF	NA	TRBJ1-3	NA	TRBV9
TGTGCCAGTAGCATACAGATGAACACTGAAGCTTTCTTT	CASSIQMNTEAFF	few	TRBJ1-1	NA	TRBV19
TGTGCCAGCAGCTTGGCCCCGGGGCTAGCGGGAGGCGACGAGCAGTACTTC	CASSLAPGLAGGDEQYF	few	TRBJ2-7	TRBD2	TRBV5-4
TGCGCCAGCAGGCCGGGGACTAGCGGGAGTAGAGAGCAGTACTTC	CASRPGTSGSREQYF	NA	TRBJ2-7	TRBD2	TRBV5-1
TGCGCCAGCAGTCAATCCACAGGGCGACACCCCTACGAGCAGTACTTC	CASSQSTGRHPYEQYF	once	TRBJ2-7	NA	TRBV23-1
TGCGCCAGCAGCTTGGTAGGGGGAGAAGAGACCCAGTACTTC	CASSLVGGEETQYF	NA	TRBJ2-5	NA	TRBV5-1
TGTGCCAGCAGCTTGGGGCAGGGCCATCGTGGAAGCGGTGGCTACACCTTC	CASSLGQGHRGSGGYTF	few	TRBJ1-2	NA	TRBV5-4
TGTGCCAGCAGTTTTAGAAGCAGGGGGGATAATCAGCCCCAGCATTTT	CASSFRSRGDNQPQHF	NA	TRBJ1-5	TRBD1	TRBV27
TGCGCCAGCAGCCAAGACCTACTTCGGACAGCCTACAATGAGCAGTTCTTC	CASSQDLLRTAYNEQFF	once	TRBJ2-1	NA	TRBV4-1